This T cell receptor beta chain was found in a study of blood T cells in healthy people across ages. Study results and limitations: Among long-lived donors, naive CD4+ cells were more numerous and diversity higher than in aged donors.

Germline V gene lookup returns CDR1 SGHKS and CDR2 YYEKEE (reference sequence). The V end was cut by 2 bases, the J end by 3 bases, with 11 bases between. This CDR3 comprises 14 residues. Using a J-beta primer mix together with a sample-barcoded 5' primer, a second PCR was run for about 6 to 11 cycles. A tag from a template-switch adaptor with 12 random nucleotides marked each cDNA molecule. There were at least 3 million CDR3-containing paired-end reads obtained from each sample. TCRdb reanalysed the 5' RACE reads using MiXCR and keeps one entry per CDR3 protein. Altogether roughly 1,500,000 distinct CDR3 sequences are present, about 32% being singletons, with the ten largest covering approximately 10%. Remarks on this clonotype: Its antigen remains unknown.

This clonotype originated in a woman aged 30 to 39 in good health. Specimen: blood. The rearrangement uses TRBV5-5 and TRBJ1-1; possible D gene TRBD1, 6 bases. The CDR3 coding sequence is TGTGCCAGCAGCTTCCGGGACACTTACACTGAAGCTTTCTTT. It translates to CASSFRDTYTEAFF.